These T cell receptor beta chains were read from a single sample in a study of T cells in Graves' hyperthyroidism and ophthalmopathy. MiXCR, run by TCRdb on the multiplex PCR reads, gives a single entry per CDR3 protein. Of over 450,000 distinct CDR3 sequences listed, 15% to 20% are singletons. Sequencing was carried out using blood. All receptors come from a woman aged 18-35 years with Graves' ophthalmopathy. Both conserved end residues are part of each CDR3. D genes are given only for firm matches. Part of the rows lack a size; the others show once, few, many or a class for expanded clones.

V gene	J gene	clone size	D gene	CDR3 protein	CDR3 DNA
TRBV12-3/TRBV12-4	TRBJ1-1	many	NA	CASERTGNTEAFF	TGTGCCAGCGAAAGGACTGGGAACACTGAAGCTTTCTTT
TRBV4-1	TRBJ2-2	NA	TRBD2	CASSQAGRGGRSAELFF	TGCGCCAGCAGCCAAGCGGGGAGGGGAGGGAGGAGCGCGGAGCTGTTTTTT
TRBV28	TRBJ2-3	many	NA	CASSPPGGTDTQYF	TGTGCCAGCAGTCCCCCTGGGGGGACAGATACGCAGTATTTT
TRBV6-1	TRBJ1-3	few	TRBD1	CASRTGSGNTIYF	TGTGCCAGCAGGACAGGGTCAGGAAACACCATATATTTT
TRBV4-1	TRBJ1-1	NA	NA	CASSQVRSVNTEAFF	TGCGCCAGCAGCCAAGTAAGATCGGTGAACACTGAAGCTTTCTTT
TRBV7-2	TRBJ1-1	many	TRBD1	CASSQPGGQNTEAFF	TGTGCCAGCAGCCAACCAGGGGGCCAGAACACTGAAGCTTTCTTT
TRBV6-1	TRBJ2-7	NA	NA	CASRAGRTSYEQYF	TGTGCCAGCAGGGCGGGACGAACCTCCTACGAGCAGTACTTC
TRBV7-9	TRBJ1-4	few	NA	CASSPWEAELFF	TGTGCCAGCAGCCCTTGGGAGGCGGAACTGTTTTTT
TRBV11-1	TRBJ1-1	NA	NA	CASSPIGATEAFF	TGTGCCAGCAGCCCGATTGGGGCAACTGAAGCTTTCTTT
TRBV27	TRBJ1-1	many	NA	CASRLKWSWDTEAFF	TGTGCCAGCAGGTTGAAGTGGTCCTGGGACACTGAAGCTTTCTTT
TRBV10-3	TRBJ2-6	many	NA	CAISESDSSLGSGANVLTF	TGTGCCATCAGTGAGTCAGACAGTTCCTTGGGCTCTGGGGCCAACGTCCTGACTTTC